The 20 T cell receptor beta chains listed next were all sequenced from one sample in a study of PD-1 blockade in mismatch repair-deficient tumors. TCRdb keeps only in-frame clones here, not all; method: immunoSEQ multiplex PCR. The sample has about 51,000 clones; about 84% are singletons. Sequenced here: peripheral blood, sampled roughly 19 weeks after starting pembrolizumab. The receptors were sampled from an adult with mismatch repair-deficient cancer.

This chain joins TRBV27 and TRBJ1-1; D is unclear. CDR3 length equals 13 residues. Germline CDR1 and CDR2: MNHEY and SMNVEV (reference sequence). V shed 6 bases and J shed 4 bases, with 12 bases lying between them. The CDR3 region is CASSPGPGTEAFF. The CDR3 bases are TGTGCCAGCAGCCCGGGTCCCGGCACTGAAGCTTTCTTT.

The CDR3 region is CASSLLTSGRIYNEQFF. The CDR3, as DNA: TGTGCCAGCAGCTTGCTCACTAGCGGGAGGATCTACAATGAGCAGTTCTTC. The chain recombines TRBV5-6 with TRBJ2-1; 12 bases agree with TRBD2. The CDR3 spans 17 residues. The germline gives CDR1 SGHDT, CDR2 YYEEEE. J lost 3 bases, V lost 1 base, and 5 bases had no gene match. Based on the CDR3 plus reference TRBV5-6 and TRBJ2-1, the full variable domain is DAGVTQSPTHLIKTRGQQVTLRCSPKSGHDTVSWYQQALGQGPQFIFQYYEEEERQRGNFPDRFSGHQFPNYSSELNVNALLLGDSALYLCASSLLTSGRIYNEQFFGPGTRLTVL.

The table lists this clone with a count of one. The rearrangement joins TRBV19 to TRBJ1-2, with a weak D call TRBD1 (5 bases). Germline CDR1 reads LNHDA; CDR2 reads SQIVND (reference sequence). The CDR3 loop spans 15 amino acids. The germline V and J ends were trimmed by 1 base and 8 bases, with 17 bases remaining between them. CDR3 sequence reads: CASSIAIQGMRGYTF. As DNA, the CDR3 is TGTGCCAGTAGTATAGCCATTCAGGGTATGCGGGGCTACACCTTC.

In its sample, this clone ranks as medium-sized. This chain links TRBV12-1 with TRBJ2-7. TRBV12-1 is reported as a pseudogene. CDR3 length: 16 amino acids. In DNA, the CDR3 is TGTGCCAGCAGCTTTTGGGTCACTGGACCTTACTACGAGCAGTACTTC. Translated: CASSFWVTGPYYEQYF.

The CDR3 loop is CATSSYGQATETQYF. The DNA for the CDR3 is TGTGCCACCAGCAGTTATGGACAGGCCACGGAGACCCAGTACTTC. V gene TRBV15 combines with J gene TRBJ2-5, with 7 positions matching TRBD1. The CDR3 spans 15 residues. The germline CDR1 and CDR2 sequences are LNHNV and YYDKDF (reference sequence). J lost 5 bases, V lost 3 bases, and 9 bases had no gene match.

CDR3 nucleotide sequence: TGTGCCAGCAGCTTAGGGACTGGCGGGGCCAACGTCCTGACTTTC. It specifies CASSLGTGGANVLTF. The chain uses TRBV11-1 and TRBJ2-6; a possible D gene is TRBD2 (5 bases). Germline CDR1 reads SGHAT; CDR2 reads FQDESV (reference sequence). The CDR3 covers 15 residues. With 1 base removed from V and 4 bases from J, the gap between germline ends came to 8 bases.

The V call is TRBV7-9, the J call TRBJ2-1; D gene unclear. V was pared by 5 bases and J by 9 bases, with 11 bases between. The germline gives CDR1 SEHNR, CDR2 FQNEAQ (reference sequence). CDR3 length: 12 residues. CDR3 loop: CASSGPPGEQFF. CDR3 DNA sequence: TGTGCCAGCAGCGGGCCCCCGGGTGAGCAGTTCTTC.

The chain is built from TRBV4-1 and TRBJ1-4, with TRBD1 as a possible D gene (6 bases). V was trimmed by 1 base and J by 4 bases, leaving 13 bases between them. Germline assignment: CDR1 MGHRA and CDR2 YSYEKL. CDR3 length: 16 amino acids. Written as DNA, the CDR3 is TGCGCCAGCAGCCAAGTCCTCCAGGGGTATAATGAAAAACTGTTTTTT. Its translation is CASSQVLQGYNEKLFF.

This clone showed up just a few times. The chain is built from TRBV27 and TRBJ1-1; 10 bases are a match to TRBD1. V shed 0 bases, J shed 0 bases, and the junction held 1 base outside the gene matches. The CDR3 consists of 16 residues. Germline V gene sequence: CDR1 MNHEY, CDR2 SMNVEV (reference sequence). Here the CDR3 DNA reads TGTGCCAGCAGTTTATCGACAGGGGGCCTGAACACTGAAGCTTTCTTT. Protein sequence: CASSLSTGGLNTEAFF.

The J gene is TRBJ2-7, the V gene TRBV30, with D possibly matching TRBD2 (6 bases). Germline V lookup: CDR1 GTSNPN, CDR2 SVGIG (reference sequence). CDR3 size: 15 residues. The V and J ends lost 4 bases and 5 bases respectively, with 21 bases between them. The CDR3 spells CAWTRGRRAKDEQYF. The DNA of the CDR3 is TGTGCCTGGACCCGGGGTAGGAGGGCAAAGGACGAGCAGTACTTC.

This clone was seen a handful of times. The chain uses TRBV14 and TRBJ2-1, with unresolved D. V was cut by 4 bases and J by 5 bases, with 12 bases left in between. Looked up from germline, CDR1 is SGHDN and CDR2 is FVKESK. The CDR3 runs 14 residues. DNA of the CDR3: TGTGCCAGCAGCCCTACATCCCAGAACAATGAGCAGTTCTTC. Protein: CASSPTSQNNEQFF.

V and J are TRBV30 and TRBJ2-4, with TRBD1 identical over 9 bases. Germline V gene lookup returns CDR1 GTSNPN and CDR2 SVGIG (reference sequence). V lost 3 bases and J lost 4; bases outside the gene matches: 10. This CDR3 contains 16 residues. The CDR3 DNA reads as TGTGCCTGGAGCGCTCCCGGGACAGGGACAAAAAACATTCAGTACTTC. Protein product: CAWSAPGTGTKNIQYF.

This clone has only one observation. The chain has TRBV30 and TRBJ1-6; no clear D. The germline V and J ends were trimmed by 4 bases and 4 bases, with 11 bases remaining between them. The CDR3 loop spans 14 amino acids. Germline values: CDR1 GTSNPN, CDR2 SVGIG (reference sequence). In nucleotides, the CDR3 is TGTGCCTGGAACGAAGGACGGTATAATTCACCCCTCCACTTT. Residues: CAWNEGRYNSPLHF.

The chain carries TRBV19 and TRBJ1-2, with D unclear. V was clipped by 2 bases and J by 5 bases, with 15 bases between them. There are 15 residues in the CDR3. Germline values: CDR1 LNHDA, CDR2 SQIVND (reference sequence). CDR3 nucleotides: TGTGCCAGTAGTATAAACACCGACGGTGGTTATGGCTACACCTTC. Translated, it gives CASSINTDGGYGYTF.

The chain carries TRBV14 and TRBJ2-7; D not certain. In germline, CDR1 is SGHDN, CDR2 FVKESK. Trimming left V 0 bases short and J 5 bases short, with 2 bases between. There are 11 residues in the CDR3. CDR3 region: CASSQDDEQYF. For the CDR3, the DNA is TGTGCCAGCAGCCAAGATGACGAGCAGTACTTC.

The gene calls are TRBV19 and TRBJ2-7; 13 positions match TRBD2. Germline CDR1 is LNHDA and CDR2 is SQIVND (reference sequence). The junction had 2 bases not matched to a gene; V was cut back by 6 bases and J by 3 bases. The CDR3 totals 14 residues. CDR3 loop: CASSRTSGSYEQYF. The CDR3 DNA follows: TGTGCCAGTAGCCGGACTAGCGGGAGCTACGAGCAGTACTTC. Full variable domain (rest looked up from reference TRBV19 and TRBJ2-7): DGGITQSPKYLFRKEGQNVTLSCEQNLNHDAMYWYRQDPGQGLRLIYYSQIVNDFQKGDIAEGYSVSREKKESFPLTVTSAQKNPTAFYLCASSRTSGSYEQYFGPGTRLTVT.

This chain joins TRBV6-6 and TRBJ2-7, with D possibly matching TRBD1 (6 bases). The CDR3 runs 15 residues. Germline V gene sequence: CDR1 MNHNY, CDR2 SVGAGI (reference sequence). The germline V and J ends were trimmed by 6 bases and 6 bases, with 21 bases remaining between them. The CDR3 nucleotides are TGTGCCAGCAGGATCCACAGGGAACGGGTTGGCGAGCAGTACTTC. It encodes CASRIHRERVGEQYF.

In DNA form, the CDR3 reads TGCGCCAGCAGCTTTGGCAGGGCAACTAACTATGGCTACACCTTC. It codes for CASSFGRATNYGYTF. This rearrangement joins TRBV5-1 to TRBJ1-2, with D possibly being TRBD1 (5 bases). V was trimmed by 2 bases and J by 0 bases, leaving 11 bases between them. Per germline, CDR1 SGHRS and CDR2 YFSETQ. The CDR3 extends over 15 amino acids.

The chain is built from TRBV5-1 and TRBJ1-5; D ambiguous. The germline gives CDR1 SGHRS, CDR2 YFSETQ. This CDR3 contains 16 residues. V was cut by 0 bases and J by 7 bases, with 17 bases left in between. DNA of the CDR3: TGCGCCAGCAGCTTGGATGCGGTGGGAGATCAGCAGCCCCAGCATTTT. This translates into CASSLDAVGDQQPQHF.

Here the CDR3 reads CASSLYTSGNYEQYF. CDR3 bases: TGTGCCAGCAGCTTATATACTAGCGGGAACTACGAGCAGTACTTC. The chain recombines TRBV7-6 with TRBJ2-7; 10 nucleotides agree with TRBD2. The CDR3 totals 15 residues. Germline loops: CDR1 SGHVS, CDR2 FNYEAQ. V lost 2 bases, J lost 3 bases, and 4 bases stayed unmatched.